These 30 T cell receptor beta chains were all obtained from the same sample, sequenced in a study of T cell repertoires in cytomegalovirus infection. Using its own MiXCR run on the reads, TCRdb lists one record per CDR3 protein. The sample lists about 700,000 distinct CDR3 sequences, 30% to 35% occurring once. The antigens of these receptors remain unknown. Specimen: cultured PBMCs, collected from culture after CMV antigen stimulation. The origin of the receptors is a human donor in good health (CMV status not recorded). Some clones in this sample may be carry-over from other donors' samples.

This chain uses TRBV2 with TRBJ2-1; D is unresolved. The length of the CDR3 is 15 residues. V shed 3 bases and J shed 0 bases, with 9 bases lying between them. Germline V gene lookup returns CDR1 SNHLY and CDR2 FYNNEI. The CDR3 coding sequence is TGTGCCAGCAGTGAGGGCGAAAGCTCCTACAATGAGCAGTTCTTC. Amino acids: CASSEGESSYNEQFF.

As concerns this clonotype: Mismatch with germline at one junction end may stem from a read error. J is TRBJ2-7 and V is TRBV3-1, with 7 bases that match TRBD2. CDR1 is LGHDT, CDR2 YNNKEL, per germline (reference sequence). CDR3 length: 14 residues. For the CDR3, the DNA is TGTACCAGCAGCCTAAGCGGGAACCGCTACGAGCAGTACTTC. Protein product: CTSSLSGNRYEQYF.

There are many counts of this clonotype. The chain links TRBV7-2 to TRBJ2-1; 10 bases are shared with TRBD2. Germline V gene data show CDR1 as SGHTA and CDR2 as FQGNSA. Germline trimming cut 5 bases from V and 5 bases from J; bases unmatched to any gene: 3. The CDR3 is made up of 14 amino acids. CDR3 sequence (DNA): TGTGCCAGCAGCCTAGGGACTAGCGACAATGAGCAGTTCTTC. This gives the protein CASSLGTSDNEQFF.

This chain joins TRBV7-9 and TRBJ1-1; perhaps TRBD1 as D (5 bases). In germline, CDR1 is SEHNR, CDR2 FQNEAQ (reference sequence). The CDR3 runs to 15 residues. V gave up 8 bases and J gave up 1 base, with 17 bases separating them. The CDR3 reads CASCRVTPTNTEAFF. CDR3 in DNA: TGTGCCAGCTGCAGGGTAACTCCCACGAACACTGAAGCTTTCTTT.

This sequence joins TRBV24-1 and TRBJ2-3, with a possible D match to TRBD2 (5 bases). The CDR3 totals 19 residues. Trimming cost V 7 bases and J 2 bases, with 27 bases left between them. Germline V lookup: CDR1 KGHDR, CDR2 SFDVKD. The CDR3 bases are TGTGCCACCAGGCATTTCCGGAGGCGTCGGTCGGGATACACAGATACGCAGTATTTT. Protein sequence: CATRHFRRRRSGYTDTQYF.

V usage is TRBV10-3 and J usage is TRBJ2-7; 12 bases are a match to TRBD2. This CDR3 is built from 17 residues. Trimming removed 4 bases from V and 4 bases from J; junction bases left unmatched: 11. Germline V gives CDR1 ENHRY, CDR2 SYGVKD. CDR3 in amino acids: CAISGRKRTSGVYEQYF. In DNA, the CDR3 is TGTGCCATCAGTGGACGAAAGCGGACTAGCGGGGTTTACGAGCAGTACTTC.

V gene TRBV20-1 combines with J gene TRBJ1-1; TRBD1 matches at 8 bases. The CDR3 is made up of 14 amino acids. Losses at the gene ends were 5 bases for V and 1 base for J; bases not matched to a gene: 6. Germline loops: CDR1 DFQATT, CDR2 SNEGSKA (reference sequence). The CDR3, as DNA: TGCAGTGCTCCCCTCGGACAGGGGAACACTGAAGCTTTCTTT. Its protein is CSAPLGQGNTEAFF.

The V call is TRBV7-4, the J call TRBJ2-3; tentatively, D is TRBD1 or TRBD2 (6 bases each). V was pared by 5 bases and J by 6 bases, with 24 bases between. The CDR3 sequence is 17 residues long. CDR1 SGHVT and CDR2 SQSDAQ come from the germline V gene. CDR3 sequence: CASSRPPQRWGADTQYF. Here the CDR3 DNA reads TGTGCCAGCAGCCGCCCCCCCCAGCGGTGGGGGGCGGATACGCAGTATTTT.

This clonotype was recorded at least ten times. This sequence joins TRBV7-2 and TRBJ2-7; 8 bases match TRBD2. Germline values: CDR1 SGHTA, CDR2 FQGNSA. Trimming removed 1 base from V and 2 bases from J; junction bases left unmatched: 13. This CDR3 contains 18 residues. The CDR3 loop is CASSLGRRVAGPPYEQYF. CDR3 DNA sequence: TGTGCCAGCAGCTTAGGGCGTAGGGTAGCGGGGCCACCCTACGAGCAGTACTTC.

The table lists this clonotype with a few counts. V is TRBV5-4 and J is TRBJ1-2; the match to TRBD1 covers 7 bases. J gave up 3 bases and V 1 base, and 6 bases lay outside the gene matches. Germline values: CDR1 SGHNT, CDR2 YYREEE (reference sequence). CDR3 length: 15 amino acids. CDR3: CASSLRQGSYYGYTF. As DNA, the CDR3 is TGTGCCAGCAGCTTGAGACAGGGTTCTTACTATGGCTACACCTTC. Filled out from reference TRBV5-4 and TRBJ1-2, the complete variable domain reads ETGVTQSPTHLIKTRGQQVTLRCSSQSGHNTVSWYQQALGQGPQFIFQYYREEENGRGNFPPRFSGLQFPNYSSELNVNALELDDSALYLCASSLRQGSYYGYTFGSGTRLTVV.

The J gene is TRBJ2-2, the V gene TRBV7-1, with D possibly being TRBD1 (5 bases). TRBV7-1 has ORF status, its function being uncertain. V was clipped by 6 bases and J by 1 base, with 12 bases between them. The CDR3 loop spans 15 amino acids. The CDR3 loop is CASSTPQGNTGELFF. The CDR3 bases are TGTGCCAGCAGTACGCCCCAGGGGAACACCGGGGAGCTGTTTTTT.

The table lists this clonotype with a few counts. The rearrangement joins TRBV5-1 to TRBJ2-5; 9 bases fit TRBD2. Germline loops: CDR1 SGHRS, CDR2 YFSETQ. Unmatched junction bases numbered 12, after V lost 4 bases and J lost 2 bases. The CDR3 totals 17 residues. This CDR3 is CASSPGYSGGSQETQYF. The DNA of the CDR3 is TGCGCCAGCAGCCCAGGCTACAGCGGGGGGTCTCAAGAGACCCAGTACTTC.

This chain uses TRBV18 with TRBJ1-3, with TRBD1 as a possible D gene (6 bases). V lost 0 bases and J 4 bases, leaving 10 bases between the germline ends. Germline CDR1 is KGHSH and CDR2 is LQKENI. The CDR3 totals 15 residues. CDR3 in amino acids: CASSPPSGAGNTIYF. Here the CDR3 DNA reads TGTGCCAGCTCACCACCGTCAGGGGCCGGAAACACCATATATTTT.

This clonotype was seen a handful of times. The CDR3 DNA reads as TGTGCCAGCAGCTTAGCGGGGGGAGGTGGAACTGAAGCTTTCTTT. Protein: CASSLAGGGGTEAFF. The chain is built from TRBV7-8 and TRBJ1-1, with D possibly TRBD1 on 5 matching bases. Trimming left V 0 bases short and J 5 bases short, with 13 bases between. CDR3 length equals 15 residues. Germline V CDR1 and CDR2: SGHVS, FQNEAQ.

The rearrangement joins TRBV5-1 to TRBJ2-5; either TRBD1 or TRBD2 may supply D (5 bases each). The CDR3 spans 16 residues. Germline V lookup: CDR1 SGHRS, CDR2 YFSETQ. V shed 1 base and J shed 2 bases, with 15 bases lying between them. CDR3 bases: TGCGCCAGCAGCTTGTGGGGGTCCCAGGGACAAGAGACCCAGTACTTC. Its protein is CASSLWGSQGQETQYF. Full variable domain (remainder filled in from reference TRBV5-1 and TRBJ2-5): KAGVTQTPRYLIKTRGQQVTLSCSPISGHRSVSWYQQTPGQGLQFLFEYFSETQRNKGNFPGRFSGRQFSNSRSEMNVSTLELGDSALYLCASSLWGSQGQETQYFGPGTRLLVL.

This clonotype was picked up many times. The rearrangement joins TRBV7-2 to TRBJ2-7; D perhaps matches TRBD1 (5 bases). The V end lost 5 bases, the J end lost 1 base, and 12 bases lay between the germline ends. The CDR3 consists of 14 residues. Germline CDR1 and CDR2: SGHTA and FQGNSA. The CDR3 region is CASSLLGQSYEQYF. The CDR3 DNA follows: TGTGCCAGCAGCCTTCTCGGACAATCCTACGAGCAGTACTTC.

There are a few counts of this clonotype. The chain employs TRBV6-5 and TRBJ2-7; 11 positions agree with TRBD2. The CDR3 contains 15 residues. Germline V lookup: CDR1 MNHEY, CDR2 SVGAGI. Losses at the gene ends were 6 bases for V and 1 base for J; bases not matched to a gene: 5. CDR3 sequence: CASSKGTSGSYEQYF. Written as DNA, the CDR3 is TGTGCCAGCAGCAAAGGGACTAGCGGATCCTACGAGCAGTACTTC.

This clonotype was seen a few times. The V gene is TRBV11-2, the J gene TRBJ2-7, with D possibly TRBD2 on 6 matching bases. V was clipped by 5 bases and J by 2 bases, with 16 bases between them. Germline V gives CDR1 SGHAT, CDR2 FQNNGV. The CDR3 loop spans 15 amino acids. CDR3 sequence (DNA): TGTGCCAGCAGCCCGCACTCTAGCGTACCCTACGAGCAGTACTTC. Protein product: CASSPHSSVPYEQYF. Full variable domain (missing parts from reference TRBV11-2 and TRBJ2-7): EAGVAQSPRYKIIEKRQSVAFWCNPISGHATLYWYQQILGQGPKLLIQFQNNGVVDDSQLPKDRFSAERLKGVDSTLKIQPAKLEDSAVYLCASSPHSSVPYEQYFGPGTRLTVT.

In its sample, this clonotype was seen many times. This rearrangement joins TRBV7-2 to TRBJ1-2, with TRBD1 identical over 7 bases. The CDR3 spans 15 residues. Germline assignment: CDR1 SGHTA and CDR2 FQGNSA. V gave up 3 bases and J gave up 2 bases; unmatched junction bases: 6. CDR3 coding DNA: TGTGCCAGCAGCTTCCGGGACAGTATAAACTATGGCTACACCTTC. This codes for CASSFRDSINYGYTF.

This chain connects TRBV19 to TRBJ1-2; D gene unclear. From germline, CDR1 is LNHDA and CDR2 SQIVND (reference sequence). This CDR3 region has 15 residues. Trimming stripped 8 bases from V and 0 bases from J, with 16 bases between. CDR3 sequence (DNA): TGTGCCAGTTCCACTCGGCGGGTAGCTAACTATGGCTACACCTTC. It is translated as CASSTRRVANYGYTF. The complete variable domain, with remaining parts taken from reference TRBV19 and TRBJ1-2, reads DGGITQSPKYLFRKEGQNVTLSCEQNLNHDAMYWYRQDPGQGLRLIYYSQIVNDFQKGDIAEGYSVSREKKESFPLTVTSAQKNPTAFYLCASSTRRVANYGYTFGSGTRLTVV.

In this sample, this clonotype turned up many times. The chain employs TRBV10-3 and TRBJ2-1; 11 nucleotides agree with TRBD2. With 7 bases clipped from V and 6 bases from J, the junction kept 8 bases outside the gene matches. Per germline, CDR1 ENHRY and CDR2 SYGVKD. The CDR3 has 15 amino acids. CDR3 loop: CAITSTSGGLNEQFF. CDR3 nucleotides: TGTGCCATCACTTCTACTAGCGGGGGCCTCAATGAGCAGTTCTTC.

This clonotype occurred a few times. V is TRBV7-2 and J is TRBJ2-5, with D unclear. The V end was cut by 4 bases, the J end by 0 bases, with 12 bases between. Germline V gene sequence: CDR1 SGHTA, CDR2 FQGNSA. The CDR3 is 15 residues long. The CDR3 sequence is CASSSRPGYQETQYF. The CDR3 nucleotides are TGTGCCAGCAGCTCGCGTCCGGGTTACCAAGAGACCCAGTACTTC.

This clonotype was seen many times. The gene calls are TRBV7-2 and TRBJ2-5, with 7 bases identical to TRBD2. V trimming: 3 bases; J trimming: 5 bases; junction bases outside the gene matches: 6. This CDR3 is built from 14 residues. Germline CDR1 is SGHTA and CDR2 is FQGNSA. The DNA for the CDR3 is TGTGCCAGCAGCTTCGATGGTAGCGGGGAGACCCAGTACTTC. Amino acids: CASSFDGSGETQYF. Filled out from reference TRBV7-2 and TRBJ2-5, the complete variable domain reads GAGVSQSPSNKVTEKGKDVELRCDPISGHTALYWYRQSLGQGLEFLIYFQGNSAPDKSGLPSDRFSAERTGGSVSTLTIQRTQQEDSAVYLCASSFDGSGETQYFGPGTRLLVL.

This chain connects TRBV20-1 to TRBJ1-2; D is undetermined. The V end lost 0 bases, the J end lost 7 bases, and 12 bases lay between the germline ends. The CDR3 spans 13 residues. CDR1 and CDR2 from the germline V gene are DFQATT and SNEGSKA (reference sequence). CDR3 in DNA: TGCAGTGCTAGAGACCCCCGAGCCCTTGGCTACACCTTC. The encoded protein is CSARDPRALGYTF.

The CDR3 DNA follows: TGTGCCAGCAGTGCCGGAGGGGAATGGACTGAAGCTTTCTTT. Translated, it gives CASSAGGEWTEAFF. This sequence joins TRBV6-1 and TRBJ1-1; D may be TRBD1 (5 bases). There are 14 residues in the CDR3. The germline CDR1 and CDR2 sequences are MNHNS and SASEGT. Trimming took off 4 bases at V and 5 bases at J, with 14 bases between the two ends.

In this sample, this clonotype turned up a few times. The rearrangement joins TRBV7-4 to TRBJ2-7; D uncertain. The CDR3 totals 13 residues. The germline gives CDR1 SGHVT, CDR2 SQSDAQ. Between the trimmed V and J ends, which lost 1 base and 5 bases, there was a span of 9 bases. Here the CDR3 reads CASSLVEAHEQYF. The CDR3, as DNA: TGTGCCAGCAGCTTAGTAGAGGCCCACGAGCAGTACTTC.

V and J are TRBV6-2 or TRBV6-3 and TRBJ1-2, with D perhaps TRBD1 (5 bases). CDR1 MNHEY and CDR2 SVGEGT come from the germline V gene. Trimming stripped 5 bases from V and 3 bases from J, with 10 bases between. The CDR3 spans 13 residues. The CDR3 DNA sequence: TGTGCCAGCAGTCAACAGGTAGACTATGGCTACACCTTC. This sequence encodes CASSQQVDYGYTF.

This clonotype was observed a few times. This chain joins TRBV6-5 and TRBJ1-3; tentatively, D is TRBD1 (5 bases). Trimming removed 0 bases from V and 2 bases from J, with 8 bases in between. This CDR3 contains 15 residues. Germline values: CDR1 MNHEY, CDR2 SVGAGI. The CDR3 bases are TGTGCCAGCAGTTACTCCAGGGTAGCTGGAAACACCATATATTTT. Protein product: CASSYSRVAGNTIYF.

This rearrangement joins TRBV6-6 to TRBJ2-7; TRBD1 is a possible D gene (6 bases). Germline loops: CDR1 MNHNY, CDR2 SVGAGI (reference sequence). Trimming left V 2 bases short and J 0 bases short, with 8 bases between. The CDR3 sequence is 14 residues long. The CDR3 bases are TGTGCCAGCAGTTACAGGGGGTTCTCCTACGAGCAGTACTTC. Encoded protein: CASSYRGFSYEQYF.

In its sample, this clonotype was seen many times. This chain links TRBV11-2 with TRBJ1-5; D is possibly TRBD1 (6 bases). The CDR3 loop spans 13 amino acids. Trimming removed 3 bases at V and 4 bases at J, with 7 bases between. Germline V gene lookup returns CDR1 SGHAT and CDR2 FQNNGV. This CDR3 is CASSFTGNQPQHF. The CDR3 DNA follows: TGTGCCAGCAGCTTCACAGGGAATCAGCCCCAGCATTTT.